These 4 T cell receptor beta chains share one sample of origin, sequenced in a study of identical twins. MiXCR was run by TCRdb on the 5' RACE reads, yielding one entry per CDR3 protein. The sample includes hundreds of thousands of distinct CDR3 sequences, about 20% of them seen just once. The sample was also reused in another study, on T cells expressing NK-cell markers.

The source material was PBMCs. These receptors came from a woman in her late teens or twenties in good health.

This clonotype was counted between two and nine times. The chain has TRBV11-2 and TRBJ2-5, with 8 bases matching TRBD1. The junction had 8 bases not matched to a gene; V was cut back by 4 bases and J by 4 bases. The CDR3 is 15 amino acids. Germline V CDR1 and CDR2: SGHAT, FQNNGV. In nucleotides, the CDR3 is TGTGCCAGCAGCTCCCGGGCGGACAGGGCAGAGACCCAGTACTTC. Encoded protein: CASSSRADRAETQYF.

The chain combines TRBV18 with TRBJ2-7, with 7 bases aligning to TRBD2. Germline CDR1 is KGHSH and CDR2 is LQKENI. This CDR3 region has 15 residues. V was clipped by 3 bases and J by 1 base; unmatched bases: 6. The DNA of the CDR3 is TGTGCCAGCTCACCTTCCCCTAGCGGATCCTACGAGCAGTACTTC. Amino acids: CASSPSPSGSYEQYF. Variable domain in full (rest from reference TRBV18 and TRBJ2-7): NAGVMQNPRHLVRRRGQEARLRCSPMKGHSHVYWYRQLPEEGLKFMVYLQKENIIDESGMPKERFSAEFPKEGPSILRIQQVVRGDSAAYFCASSPSPSGSYEQYFGPGTRLTVT.

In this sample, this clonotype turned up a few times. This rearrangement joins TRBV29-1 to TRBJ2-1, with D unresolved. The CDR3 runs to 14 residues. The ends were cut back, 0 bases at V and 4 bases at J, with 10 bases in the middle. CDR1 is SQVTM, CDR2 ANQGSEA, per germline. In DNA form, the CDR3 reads TGCAGCGTTGAAGATCGGGCAGGTTACAATGAGCAGTTCTTC. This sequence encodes CSVEDRAGYNEQFF.

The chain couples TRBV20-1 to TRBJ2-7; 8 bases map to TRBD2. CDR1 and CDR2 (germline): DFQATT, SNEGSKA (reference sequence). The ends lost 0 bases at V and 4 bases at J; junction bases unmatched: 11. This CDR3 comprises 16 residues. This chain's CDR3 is CSARDHLPGLVYEQYF. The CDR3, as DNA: TGCAGTGCTAGAGACCACTTACCGGGACTAGTATACGAGCAGTACTTC.